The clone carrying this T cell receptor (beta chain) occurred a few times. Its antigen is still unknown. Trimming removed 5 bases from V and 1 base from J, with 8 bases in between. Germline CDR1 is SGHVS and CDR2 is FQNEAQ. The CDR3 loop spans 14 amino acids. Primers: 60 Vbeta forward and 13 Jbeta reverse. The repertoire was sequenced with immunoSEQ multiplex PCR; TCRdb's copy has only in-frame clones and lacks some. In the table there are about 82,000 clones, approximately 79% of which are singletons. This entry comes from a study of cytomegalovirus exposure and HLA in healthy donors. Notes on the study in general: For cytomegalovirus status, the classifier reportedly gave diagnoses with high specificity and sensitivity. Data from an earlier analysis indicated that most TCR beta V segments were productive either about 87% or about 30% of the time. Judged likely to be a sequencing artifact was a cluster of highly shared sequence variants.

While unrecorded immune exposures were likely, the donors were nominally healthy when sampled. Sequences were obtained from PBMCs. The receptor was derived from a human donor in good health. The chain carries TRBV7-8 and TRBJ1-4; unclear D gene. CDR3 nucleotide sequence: TGTGCCAGCAGCCCCAGTGAAACTAATGAAAAACTGTTTTTT. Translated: CASSPSETNEKLFF.